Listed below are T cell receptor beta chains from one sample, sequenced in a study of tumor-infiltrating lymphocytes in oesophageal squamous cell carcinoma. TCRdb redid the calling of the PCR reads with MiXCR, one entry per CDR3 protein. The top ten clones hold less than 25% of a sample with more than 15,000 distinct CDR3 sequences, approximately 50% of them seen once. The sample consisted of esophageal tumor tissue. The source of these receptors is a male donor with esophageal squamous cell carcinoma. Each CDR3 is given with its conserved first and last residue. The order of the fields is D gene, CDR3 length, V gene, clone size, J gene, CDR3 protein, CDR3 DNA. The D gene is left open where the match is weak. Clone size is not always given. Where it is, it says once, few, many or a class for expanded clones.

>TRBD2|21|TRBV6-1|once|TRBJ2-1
CASSDDLGIYSTSAQDNEQFF
TGTGCCAGCAGTGATGATCTAGGGATCTACTCCACTAGCGCACAAGACAATGAGCAGTTCTTC
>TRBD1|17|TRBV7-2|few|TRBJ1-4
CASSPRDRGRVGEKLFF
TGTGCCAGCAGCCCCCGGGACAGGGGGCGAGTCGGGGAAAAACTGTTTTTT
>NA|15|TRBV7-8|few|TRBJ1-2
CASSLSTGRSIGYTF
TGTGCCAGCAGCTTAAGCACAGGGAGGAGTATTGGCTACACCTTC
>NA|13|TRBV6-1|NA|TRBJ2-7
CASREPGLYEQYF
TGTGCCAGCAGGGAACCTGGACTGTACGAGCAGTACTTC
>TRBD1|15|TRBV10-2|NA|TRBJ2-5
CACHRGTGGSETQYF
TGCGCCTGCCATAGGGGGACAGGGGGCTCGGAGACCCAGTACTTC
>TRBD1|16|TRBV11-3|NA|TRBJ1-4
CASSFGTRTGSEKLFF
TGTGCCAGCAGTTTTGGGACCCGGACAGGGAGTGAAAAACTGTTTTTT
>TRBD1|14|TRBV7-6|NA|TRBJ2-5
CASSSGTGEETQYF
TGTGCCAGCAGCTCCGGGACAGGAGAGGAGACCCAGTACTTC
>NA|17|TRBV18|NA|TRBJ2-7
CASSPRVVRERGESQYF
TGTGCCAGCTCACCACGGGTTGTGCGGGAAAGGGGAGAGTCCCAGTACTTC
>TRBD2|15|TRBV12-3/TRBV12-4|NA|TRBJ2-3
CASMGLAGATDTQYF
TGTGCCAGTATGGGGCTAGCGGGAGCCACAGATACGCAGTATTTT
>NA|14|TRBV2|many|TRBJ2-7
CATKKSPSSYEQYF
TGTGCCACCAAGAAGTCGCCTAGCTCCTACGAGCAGTACTTC
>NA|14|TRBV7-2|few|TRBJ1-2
CASSLGFDGYGYTF
TGTGCCAGCAGCTTAGGGTTTGACGGATATGGCTACACCTTC
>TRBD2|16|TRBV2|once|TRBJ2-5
CASSDNLAGFQETQYF
TGTGCCAGCAGTGATAACCTAGCGGGGTTTCAAGAGACCCAGTACTTC
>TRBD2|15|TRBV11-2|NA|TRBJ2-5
CASSLAGGSGETQYF
TGTGCCAGCAGCTTAGCGGGGGGATCTGGAGAGACCCAGTACTTC
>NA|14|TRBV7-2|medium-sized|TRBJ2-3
CASSLSGSTDTQYF
TGTGCCAGCAGCTTGTCGGGGAGCACAGATACGCAGTATTTT
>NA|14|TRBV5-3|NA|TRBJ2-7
CASSLELLSYEQYF
TGTGCCAGCAGCTTGGAACTCCTCTCCTACGAGCAGTACTTC
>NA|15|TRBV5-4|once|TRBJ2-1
CASSLAEGRYNEQFF
TGTGCCAGCAGCTTGGCCGAAGGGAGGTACAATGAGCAGTTCTTC
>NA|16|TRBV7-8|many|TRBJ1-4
CASSPPRFGINEKLFF
TGTGCCAGCAGCCCGCCTCGTTTCGGGATTAATGAAAAACTGTTTTTT